The present T cell receptor beta chain was sequenced within a study of cytomegalovirus exposure and HLA in healthy donors. Looking at the study overall: According to later analysis, the same platform produced the 90 to 150 validation and approximately 700 first-cohort repertoires. Study results and caveats: Three of the chains that were CMV-associated were confirmed in vitro to be specific for CMV antigens. Overall, approximately 150 TCR beta chains were annotated as cytomegalovirus-associated.

This clone was picked up one time. What it binds is not known. Germline-derived CDR1 and CDR2 are LNHDA and SQIVND (reference sequence). The CDR3 sequence is 15 residues long. Trimming cost V 2 bases and J 6 bases, with 16 bases left between them. This table comes from immunoSEQ multiplex PCR, and its TCRdb copy is limited to in-frame clones, with some not included. Seen here are 200,000 to 300,000 clones, roughly 86% observed once, and the top ten hold roughly 1.2%. The roughly 120-subject validation cohort, separate from the approximately 670-subject first cohort, included the donors. The specimen was PBMCs. V gene TRBV19 combines with J gene TRBJ1-2; D gene uncertain. The clonotype comes from a woman aged 25 to 45 in good health and CMV-seropositive. CDR3 nucleotide sequence: TGTGCCAGTAGTATAAGGGAGACTCGTGGGAATGGCTACACCTTC. Translation gives CASSIRETRGNGYTF.